This entry lists 21 T cell receptor beta chains sequenced from one sample in a study of regulatory T cells in long-lasting Graves disease. Time point in this sample: persistent/refractory GD, antithyroid drugs over 5 years with positive TRAb. RNA from PBMCs was the source of the TCR library. The authors built TCR beta libraries using iRepertoire HTBI primers and Arm-PCR of CDR3 regions. Using its own MiXCR run on the multiplex PCR reads, TCRdb lists one record per CDR3 protein. The sample consists of about 450,000 distinct CDR3 sequences, roughly a quarter of them appearing once. The sample consisted of peripheral blood mononuclear cells (PBMCs), taken when the disease was refractory, from a patient treated with antithyroid drugs. These receptors were collected from a female donor with Graves disease.

The rearrangement joins TRBV10-3 to TRBJ1-3, with 7 bases lining up with TRBD1. The J segment lost 3 bases and the V segment lost 6 bases, leaving 11 bases of the junction unmatched. The CDR3 totals 16 residues. Germline V gives CDR1 ENHRY, CDR2 SYGVKD. The CDR3 protein is CAIRRGGQNIGNTIYF. In nucleotides, the CDR3 is TGTGCCATCAGGAGGGGGGGACAGAATATTGGAAACACCATATATTTT.

This clonotype was seen a few times. The CDR3 spells CATSEAGGGTEAFF. Here the CDR3 DNA reads TGTGCCACTTCCGAGGCAGGGGGGGGAACTGAAGCTTTCTTT. The chain has TRBV24-1 and TRBJ1-1, with 7 bases that match TRBD1. The CDR3 is 14 amino acids. Trimming took 10 bases from V and 5 from J; bases not matched to a gene: 12. CDR1 and CDR2 (germline): KGHDR, SFDVKD.

The chain links TRBV10-3 to TRBJ2-6; 10 positions match TRBD2. V was pared by 2 bases and J by 1 base, with 5 bases of the junction left unmatched. The CDR3 contains 18 residues. Germline V gene lookup returns CDR1 ENHRY and CDR2 SYGVKD. As DNA, the CDR3 is TGTGCCATCAGTGAGCTAGCGGGGGTGTTGTCTGGGGCCAACGTCCTGACTTTC. Protein product: CAISELAGVLSGANVLTF.

The genes are TRBV5-1 and TRBJ2-7; 8 bases are shared with TRBD2. Trimming removed 7 bases from V and 0 bases from J; junction bases left unmatched: 9. The CDR3 has 15 residues. CDR1 SGHRS and CDR2 YFSETQ come from the germline V gene. CDR3: CASEKSGSFSYEQYF. CDR3 coding DNA: TGCGCCAGCGAAAAAAGCGGGAGCTTCTCCTACGAGCAGTACTTC. Full variable domain (missing parts from reference TRBV5-1 and TRBJ2-7): KAGVTQTPRYLIKTRGQQVTLSCSPISGHRSVSWYQQTPGQGLQFLFEYFSETQRNKGNFPGRFSGRQFSNSRSEMNVSTLELGDSALYLCASEKSGSFSYEQYFGPGTRLTVT.

This clonotype showed up many times. This rearrangement joins TRBV6-1 to TRBJ2-7; 9 bases align to TRBD2. The V gene's germline CDR1 is MNHNS and CDR2 SASEGT. CDR3 length equals 16 residues. V was pared by 6 bases and J by 3 bases, with 12 bases of the junction left unmatched. CDR3: CASSHGWIAGVYEQYF. The CDR3 coding sequence is TGTGCCAGCAGCCACGGGTGGATAGCGGGAGTCTACGAGCAGTACTTC.

This clonotype was seen only a few times. CDR3 loop: CASSQDRPQETQYF. In DNA, the CDR3 is TGTGCCAGCAGCCAAGATCGGCCCCAAGAGACCCAGTACTTC. This chain connects TRBV14 to TRBJ2-5; no reliable D call. Trimming shortened V by 0 bases and J by 1 base, and 6 bases separated the two germline ends. Germline V gene sequence: CDR1 SGHDN, CDR2 FVKESK. The CDR3 has 14 residues.

This clonotype has more than one count but fewer than ten. This CDR3 is CASSYQTGGTEAFF. The CDR3 region has the DNA TGTGCCAGCAGTTATCAAACAGGGGGCACTGAAGCTTTCTTT. The chain employs TRBV6-5 and TRBJ1-1, with 8 bases lining up with TRBD1. V lost 3 bases and J lost 4; bases outside the gene matches: 4. Germline-derived CDR1 and CDR2 are MNHEY and SVGAGI. This CDR3 contains 14 residues.

The V and J genes are TRBV28 and TRBJ1-2; tentative D call: TRBD1 (6 bases). The germline V gene encodes CDR1 MDHEN and CDR2 SYDVKM. The V and J ends lost 1 base and 8 bases respectively, with 14 bases between them. CDR3 length: 14 residues. The CDR3 spells CASSLYADSKGYTF. CDR3 coding DNA: TGTGCCAGCAGTTTATACGCGGACAGTAAGGGCTACACCTTC.

The chain recombines TRBV20-1 with TRBJ1-2; 10 bases match TRBD1. Germline V gives CDR1 DFQATT, CDR2 SNEGSKA (reference sequence). This CDR3 comprises 16 residues. V lost 3 bases to trimming and J lost 0 bases; unmatched junction nucleotides: 7. In DNA form, the CDR3 reads TGCAGTGCTAGGGTGGGACAGGGGATGGCTAACTATGGCTACACCTTC. Protein product: CSARVGQGMANYGYTF.

In its sample, this clonotype was seen many times. The chain recombines TRBV11-2 with TRBJ1-6, with a weak D call TRBD1 (5 bases). This CDR3 comprises 17 residues. Germline V CDR1 and CDR2: SGHAT, FQNNGV. Trimming left V 1 base short and J 7 bases short, with 17 bases between. In DNA, the CDR3 is TGTGCCAGCAGCTTAGGGGGCCCGGGGGATCTAAATTCACCCCTCCACTTT. It codes for CASSLGGPGDLNSPLHF.

A few counts support this clonotype. The chain carries TRBV7-9 and TRBJ2-7; 12 bases are a match to TRBD2. CDR1 and CDR2 from the germline V gene are SEHNR and FQNEAQ (reference sequence). The junction had 15 bases not matched to a gene; V was cut back by 5 bases and J by 4 bases. This CDR3 comprises 18 residues. In DNA form, the CDR3 reads TGTGCCAGCAGCCCACAAGGAGCTAGCGGGAGGGCCCTTTACGAGCAGTACTTC. Translating it yields CASSPQGASGRALYEQYF.

V is TRBV6-1 and J is TRBJ1-1, with D perhaps TRBD1 (5 bases). Germline values: CDR1 MNHNS, CDR2 SASEGT. The V gene lost 8 bases and the J gene lost 5 bases, with 24 bases spanning the gap. The CDR3 extends over 16 amino acids. CDR3 region: CASRNNEGLRGTEAFF. CDR3 coding DNA: TGTGCCAGCCGGAATAACGAGGGGCTTCGGGGGACTGAAGCTTTCTTT.

This clonotype has just a few counts. The chain combines TRBV5-1 with TRBJ2-7; 7 bases align to TRBD2. The CDR3 covers 14 residues. V lost 3 bases to trimming and J lost 3 bases; unmatched junction nucleotides: 6. Per germline, CDR1 SGHRS and CDR2 YFSETQ. The CDR3 sequence: CASSSGGANYEQYF. The CDR3 DNA reads TGCGCCAGCAGCTCGGGAGGAGCAAACTACGAGCAGTACTTC.

This chain connects TRBV29-1 to TRBJ2-7; D tentatively fits TRBD1 or TRBD2 (5 bases each). Trimming cost V 6 bases and J 3 bases, with 9 bases left between them. Germline V CDR1 and CDR2: SQVTM, ANQGSEA. CDR3 length: 11 residues. CDR3 nucleotides: TGCAGCGTCCGGGACGGCTACGAGCAGTACTTC. Amino acid sequence: CSVRDGYEQYF.

Turning to this clonotype: A clone one base away is much larger, so this may be a read error. The chain joins TRBV2 to TRBJ2-5; D gene ambiguous. Germline V CDR1 and CDR2: SNHLY, FYNNEI. Trimming removed 7 bases from V and 1 base from J, with 7 bases in between. This CDR3 has 12 amino acids. The CDR3: CASTGLQETQYF. The CDR3 DNA is TGTGCCAGCACTGGCCTCCAAGAGACCCAGTACTTC.

The chain is built from TRBV28 and TRBJ2-7, with 8 bases identical to TRBD1. Looked up from germline, CDR1 is MDHEN and CDR2 is SYDVKM. Unmatched junction bases numbered 7, after V lost 7 bases and J lost 5 bases. The CDR3 covers 13 residues. CDR3 coding DNA: TGTGCCAGCATCAGGACAGGGTCCCACGAGCAGTACTTC. It encodes CASIRTGSHEQYF.

This rearrangement joins TRBV5-1 to TRBJ2-5, with D possibly TRBD2 on 5 matching bases. V lost 2 bases and J lost 3, with 14 bases in between. The CDR3 is made up of 15 amino acids. From germline, CDR1 is SGHRS and CDR2 YFSETQ. The CDR3 DNA reads TGCGCCAGCAGCTTAGACGTGCTAGCCGAAGAGACCCAGTACTTC. Translating gives CASSLDVLAEETQYF. The entire variable domain, with the rest obtained from reference TRBV5-1 and TRBJ2-5, is as follows: KAGVTQTPRYLIKTRGQQVTLSCSPISGHRSVSWYQQTPGQGLQFLFEYFSETQRNKGNFPGRFSGRQFSNSRSEMNVSTLELGDSALYLCASSLDVLAEETQYFGPGTRLLVL.

This clonotype was recorded at least ten times. The CDR3 DNA sequence: TGTGCCACCAGCAGAGATCTTGTGGGGCCCACTGAAGCTTTCTTT. Translating gives CATSRDLVGPTEAFF. The chain joins TRBV15 to TRBJ1-1; TRBD1 is a possible D gene (5 bases). The CDR3 is 15 amino acids. Trimming removed 0 bases from V and 4 bases from J, with 12 bases in between. Germline V gene sequence: CDR1 LNHNV, CDR2 YYDKDF (reference sequence).

Only a few counts were recorded for this clonotype. This sequence joins TRBV20-1 and TRBJ2-4; D may be TRBD2 (6 bases). The CDR3 runs to 13 residues. Looked up from germline, CDR1 is DFQATT and CDR2 is SNEGSKA (reference sequence). V was clipped by 3 bases and J by 3 bases, with 9 bases between them. This CDR3 is CSASDSGKNIQYF. The CDR3 coding sequence is TGCAGTGCTAGTGATAGCGGCAAAAACATTCAGTACTTC.

CDR3 DNA: TGTGCCACCAGTGATACGAGAGACCCGAACACCGGGGAGCTGTTTTTT. It is translated as CATSDTRDPNTGELFF. V gene TRBV24-1 combines with J gene TRBJ2-2, with no clear D. CDR1 and CDR2 (germline): KGHDR, SFDVKD. The V and J ends lost 3 bases and 0 bases respectively, with 10 bases between them. There are 16 residues in the CDR3.

In its sample, this clonotype was seen many times. The V gene is TRBV11-2, the J gene TRBJ2-4; 10 bases are a match to TRBD2. This CDR3 contains 16 residues. Trimming at V came to 5 bases and at J to 0 bases, leaving 4 bases not matched to a gene. The V gene's germline CDR1 is SGHAT and CDR2 FQNNGV. The CDR3 DNA sequence: TGTGCCAGCAGCGATCGACTAGCGGGAGCCAAAAACATTCAGTACTTC. Translating gives CASSDRLAGAKNIQYF.